The rows below give T cell receptor beta chains drawn from one sample of a study of T-cell memory formation after mild COVID-19. Via MiXCR, TCRdb re-called the 5' RACE reads, giving one row per CDR3 protein. The sample lists around 150,000 distinct CDR3 sequences, 25% to 40% occurring once. The sequencing input was PBMCs or a T cell subset sorted from them (not recorded which). The receptors were sampled from an adult woman who had mild COVID-19 (a few samples of this study predate the infection). Cell type and time point are not known. Each CDR3 is given with its conserved first and last residue.

v_call: TRBV3-1
j_call: TRBJ2-1
cdr3_aa: CASSQDEGQGYYNEQFF

v_call: TRBV15
j_call: TRBJ2-7
cdr3_aa: CATSRDYPSYEQYF

v_call: TRBV2
j_call: TRBJ2-7
cdr3_aa: CASSQAFGEQYF

v_call: TRBV29-1
j_call: TRBJ2-5
cdr3_aa: CSVGTGGLLQETQYF

v_call: TRBV7-2
j_call: TRBJ2-3
cdr3_aa: CASSLPRDPRADTQYF

v_call: TRBV29-1
j_call: TRBJ2-1
cdr3_aa: CSARTGEYEQFF

v_call: TRBV7-2
j_call: TRBJ1-1
cdr3_aa: CASSLHQNTEAFF

v_call: TRBV7-9
j_call: TRBJ2-3
cdr3_aa: CASSSNSGRFRSADTQYF

v_call: TRBV7-8
j_call: TRBJ2-7
cdr3_aa: CASSSEQGLSYEQYF

v_call: TRBV7-3
j_call: TRBJ2-2
cdr3_aa: CASSLGGASTGELFF

v_call: TRBV5-5
j_call: TRBJ2-7
cdr3_aa: CASSGGQGAKEYF

v_call: TRBV29-1
j_call: TRBJ1-1
cdr3_aa: CSVASGATEAFF

v_call: TRBV20-1
j_call: TRBJ2-1
cdr3_aa: CSARHVDYNEQFF

v_call: TRBV12-3/TRBV12-4
j_call: TRBJ2-5
cdr3_aa: CASTNRGETQYF

v_call: TRBV5-1
j_call: TRBJ1-1
cdr3_aa: CASSLTAGTEAFF

v_call: TRBV4-3
j_call: TRBJ2-2
cdr3_aa: CASSQAENTGELFF

v_call: TRBV5-1
j_call: TRBJ1-1
cdr3_aa: CASSLLQQGHTEAFF

v_call: TRBV12-3/TRBV12-4
j_call: TRBJ2-5
cdr3_aa: CASSQRRLAGEETQYF

v_call: TRBV5-6
j_call: TRBJ1-1
cdr3_aa: CASSLTDLNTEAFF

v_call: TRBV24-1
j_call: TRBJ2-3
cdr3_aa: CATSDLQGTNTDTQYF